Described below is a single T cell receptor (beta chain) sequence and its context. Generated by immunoSEQ multiplex PCR, the TCRdb table keeps only in-frame clones and is missing some. The sample has approximately 97,000 clones, 87% seen once. The junction had 8 bases not matched to a gene; V was cut back by 1 base and J by 10 bases. Germline values: CDR1 SGHTA, CDR2 FQGNSA. There are 15 residues in the CDR3. The entry originates in a study of blood T cell repertoires in COVID-19. Looking at the study overall: Samples representing acute and convalescent COVID-19 were sourced from the United States, Italy and Spain. In each case, the material was cDNA or gDNA derived from T cells, B-cell-depleted T cells, or PBMCs.

Seattle researchers signed up patients amid active infection and tracked them longitudinally. The V call is TRBV7-2, the J call TRBJ2-3; 10 bases are shared with TRBD2. The sequenced sample consisted of peripheral blood. The source of this sequence is a woman between 50 and 59 years old with COVID-19, enrolled during active disease. The CDR3: CASSLGRSGGVAQYF. Here the CDR3 DNA reads TGTGCCAGCAGCTTAGGCCGCAGCGGGGGGGTTGCGCAGTATTTT.